The T cell receptor beta chain described here comes from a study of T cells in Graves' hyperthyroidism and ophthalmopathy (dated by TCRdb to the late 2010s). In terms of the full investigation: TCR V-J signatures able to tell the groups apart were searched for in a discovery cohort of 90 to 100 patients, of whom over 40 had Graves' ophthalmopathy and roughly 59 had stable Graves' hyperthyroidism. Once sampling was done, hyperthyroidism patients were given methimazole at a starting dose of 30 mg daily, whereas ophthalmopathy patients were given high-dose intravenous methylprednisolone. The roughly 100 discovery patients were divided at random into training and test sets in a 7:3 ratio. In addition, the study compared T-cell repertoires in thyroid tissue and in blood from roughly 6 Graves' hyperthyroidism patients. An independent validation cohort of around 20 hyperthyroidism patients and about 15 patients who later progressed to ophthalmopathy tested prospective prediction of ophthalmopathy. According to the paper, TCR Vbeta CDR3 sequencing was carried out on some 130 peripheral blood samples, which came from some 41 ophthalmopathy, around 74 hyperthyroidism and about 17 progressor patients.

The germline V gene provides CDR1 MNHEY and CDR2 SVGEGT. Clipping removes 2 bases from V and 2 bases from J, with 5 as the unmatched junction base count. From cysteine to phenylalanine, the CDR3 is 16 amino acids long. The DNA shown is the 48-base CDR3, in frame from base 1. Stable Graves' hyperthyroidism was defined as no progression to ophthalmopathy during 18 months of follow-up. Hyperthyroidism patients were aged 18 to 65 years and newly diagnosed, with disease duration of less than 2 months. The study excluded patients with uncontrolled infections, other autoimmune diseases, pregnancy or lactation. Diagnoses were established on the basis of clinical symptoms, serum thyroxine and TRAb, thyroid ultrasound, and orbital computed tomography. Total RNA was extracted with Trizol reagent, and quality was checked on an Agilent 2100 Bioanalyzer. Amplification of TCR beta CDR3 regions was carried out from RNA transcripts. A first-round RT-PCR of the TCR CDR3 used the HTBI primer set with the Qiagen OneStep RT-PCR kit. Libraries were constructed in a second round of multiplex PCR, after which size selection and purification were carried out. Sequencing of the libraries was done on an Illumina HiSeq2000 using paired-end 100 bp reads. In the original analysis: SOAPnuke was used to process the raw data, with reads discarded if the reads contained adapters or uncalled bases, had a mean Phred below 15, or lacked an exact constant-primer or identifier match. High-quality paired reads were merged using COPE v1.2.5, and each unique nucleotide sequence was defined as a clonotype. MiTCR v1.1 was used to align clonotypes to the IMGT TRBV, TRBD and TRBJ reference segments. The analysis was restricted to V-J combinations with a frequency above 0.0001, which together covered just over 99% of the repertoires. The TCS score was defined as F50 (clonal expansion) divided by E x V (chaos), with BLOSUM62-based TCRdist calculated between CDR3 peptides within each V-J. Welch's t-statistics and random forest reduced 450 to 600 V-J features to some 14, which were used in a naive Bayes classifier (R e1071). The public reads were reprocessed in TCRdb via fastp at Q25 and MiXCR, keeping in-frame beta chains. Every CDR3 protein is listed once, alongside the most common genes and DNA of its rows. The V and J calls here are based on TCRdb, not the publication. The sample records 560,000 or so distinct CDR3 sequences, around 45% of which are singletons. Jointly, the top ten make up 8% to 8.5% of the sample.

Worth noting for this clonotype: This receptor's antigen is unknown. No per-base quality is available; no much larger clone lies one base away.

Broader findings and caveats from the paper: No statistical method was used to set the sample size in advance, and investigators knew the group allocation. During validation, the model predicted progression to ophthalmopathy a median of approximately six months ahead of onset, with 70.59% sensitivity and roughly 75% specificity. A model built on a 13 V-J signature distinguished ophthalmopathy from stable hyperthyroidism, reaching roughly 88% sensitivity and about 81% specificity in cross-validation and 80%/75% in testing. Most expanded thyroid clonotypes (frequency above 0.001) were also detected in blood, suggesting blood repertoires may reflect thyroid immune responses.

Input material: peripheral blood or thyroid tissue (not recorded which). This receptor chain uses TRBV6-2 or TRBV6-3 and TRBJ2-7; 11 central nucleotides agree with TRBD1. This TCR was sampled from a woman between 18 and 30 years old with Graves' hyperthyroidism. Donor details come from another sample of the same person, matched by shared clones. DNA sequence: TGTGCCAGCAGTTACGGACAGGGGGCAGTGACCTACGAGCAGTACTTC. Translated, this gives CASSYGQGAVTYEQYF.